This TCR beta chain was observed in a study of naive and memory T cell subsets. Four PCR rounds used nested alpha and beta constant region primers plus the SP2 primer. For blood and skin samples, reverse transcription used TCR alpha and beta constant primers. TCRdb re-analysed the 5' RACE reads in MiXCR, keeping a single row per CDR3 protein. Of 58,000 or so distinct CDR3 sequences in the sample, about 8.3% were seen once. V was shortened by 2 bases and J by 7 bases, with 23 bases between the two germline ends. The CDR3 extends over 17 amino acids. Germline V gene lookup returns CDR1 KGHSH and CDR2 LQKENI. This clonotype came up many times. The library had UMIs added by 3' ligation of an oligonucleotide to TCR cDNA. Adult healthy volunteers gave 2.5 ml peripheral blood for whole-blood RNA.

The chain recombines TRBV18 with TRBJ1-2; a possible D gene is TRBD1 (6 bases). The origin of this receptor is a female donor in good health. The CDR3 bases are TGTGCCAGCTCACCAAACGGAGCAGGGGCAGGTATCGCTGGCTACACCTTC. Its translation is CASSPNGAGAGIAGYTF. Drawing the rest from reference TRBV18 and TRBJ1-2, the complete variable domain is NAGVMQNPRHLVRRRGQEARLRCSPMKGHSHVYWYRQLPEEGLKFMVYLQKENIIDESGMPKERFSAEFPKEGPSILRIQQVVRGDSAAYFCASSPNGAGAGIAGYTFGSGTRLTVV.